The rows below give T cell receptor beta chains drawn from one sample of a study of T cell changes during pregnancy in multiple sclerosis. The table came from immunoSEQ multiplex PCR; TCRdb's copy has only in-frame clones and leaves some out. The table has over 70,000 clones, roughly 91% seen once; the top ten hold around 4.1%. Sample: peripheral blood, taken in the first trimester of pregnancy. These TCRs come from a female donor with multiple sclerosis, enrolled in a pregnancy study. The CDR3 runs from the conserved cysteine through the conserved F or W. D genes are given only for firm matches. The listing skips clone size in some rows; elsewhere it reads once, few, many or a size class.

J: TRBJ2-2; D: NA; size: NA; V: TRBV6-6; CDR3: CASSYPVGSAGELFF; DNA: TGTGCCAGCAGTTACCCCGTAGGTAGCGCCGGGGAGCTGTTTTTT
J: TRBJ2-1; D: TRBD2; size: NA; V: TRBV4-1; CDR3: CASSTRTSGFYNEQFF; DNA: TGCGCCAGCAGCACGCGGACTAGCGGATTCTACAATGAGCAGTTCTTC
J: TRBJ1-3; D: NA; size: NA; V: TRBV2; CDR3: CASSGLAHESSGNTIYF; DNA: TGTGCCAGCAGCGGACTGGCCCACGAGAGCTCTGGAAACACCATATATTTT
J: TRBJ1-6; D: NA; size: NA; V: TRBV5-1; CDR3: CASREGDHSANSPLHF; DNA: TGCGCCAGCCGAGAGGGGGACCACTCCGCAAATTCACCCCTCCACTTT
J: TRBJ1-5; D: TRBD1; size: NA; V: TRBV9; CDR3: CASSDRGLGQPQHF; DNA: TGTGCCAGCAGCGACAGGGGGCTCGGACAGCCCCAGCATTTT
J: TRBJ2-2; D: NA; size: NA; V: TRBV19; CDR3: CASSEVNTGELFF; DNA: TGTGCCAGTAGTGAAGTGAACACCGGGGAACTGTTTTTT
J: TRBJ2-1; D: NA; size: NA; V: TRBV4-2; CDR3: CASSQDSTGDYNEQFF; DNA: TGTGCCAGCAGCCAGGATTCTACGGGGGACTACAATGAGCAGTTCTTC
J: TRBJ1-1; D: TRBD1; size: once; V: TRBV2; CDR3: CASSNMGQGSEAFF; DNA: TGTGCCAGCAGTAATATGGGACAGGGGTCTGAAGCTTTCTTT
J: TRBJ1-1; D: NA; size: NA; V: TRBV2; CDR3: CASTGRDGLNTEAFF; DNA: TGTGCCAGCACCGGCCGGGACGGACTAAACACTGAAGCTTTCTTT
J: TRBJ2-2; D: TRBD2; size: NA; V: TRBV15; CDR3: CATSRTGLAGGQDTGELFF; DNA: TGTGCCACCAGCAGGACAGGACTAGCGGGGGGGCAAGACACCGGGGAGCTGTTTTTT
J: TRBJ2-3; D: NA; size: NA; V: TRBV21-1; CDR3: CASSKRTCTDTQYF; DNA: TGTGCCAGCAGCAAACGGACTTGCACAGATACGCAGTATTTT
J: TRBJ1-2; D: NA; size: NA; V: TRBV2; CDR3: CAREREPSTIPGYTF; DNA: TGTGCCAGGGAACGCGAACCATCAACTATCCCTGGCTACACCTTC
J: TRBJ2-5; D: NA; size: NA; V: TRBV19; CDR3: CASRGPTRQETQYF; DNA: TGTGCCAGTCGGGGTCCCACGAGACAAGAGACCCAGTACTTC
J: TRBJ1-1; D: NA; size: NA; V: TRBV18; CDR3: CASSPGQLNTEAFF; DNA: TGTGCCAGCTCACCGGGGCAATTGAACACTGAAGCTTTCTTT